The 17 T cell receptor beta chains below were found in one sample sequenced in a study of cytomegalovirus exposure and HLA in healthy donors. This PCR relied on a set of 60 Vbeta primers and 13 Jbeta primers. Sequenced by immunoSEQ multiplex PCR; TCRdb stores in-frame clones only, minus some. The ten top clones account for 17%, within a sample of approximately 47,000 clones. Sequencing was carried out using PBMCs. These receptor sequences come from a male donor in good health and CMV-seronegative.

V gene TRBV6-6 combines with J gene TRBJ2-7; 9 nucleotides line up with TRBD2. The trim removed 6 bases at V and 2 bases at J, leaving 5 bases unmatched. Germline V gene sequence: CDR1 MNHNY, CDR2 SVGAGI (reference sequence). CDR3 size: 14 residues. CDR3 region: CASRVAGATYEQYF. Here the CDR3 DNA reads TGTGCCAGCAGGGTAGCGGGGGCGACCTACGAGCAGTACTTC.

The J gene is TRBJ2-3, the V gene TRBV15; 7 bases are shared with TRBD2. This CDR3 has 13 amino acids. The J segment lost 10 bases and the V segment lost 0 bases, leaving 4 bases of the junction unmatched. Germline CDR1 LNHNV, CDR2 YYDKDF (reference sequence). CDR3 residues: CATSRELAGAQYF. The DNA of the CDR3 is TGTGCCACCAGCAGAGAGTTAGCGGGTGCGCAGTATTTT.

The V and J genes are TRBV11-3 and TRBJ2-7; D might be TRBD2 (6 bases). The germline CDR1 and CDR2 sequences are SGHNT and YENEEA. The CDR3 consists of 13 residues. Trimming removed 5 bases at V and 6 bases at J, with 14 bases between. CDR3 coding DNA: TGTGCCAGCAGCCCGGGGACTCACTCCGAGCAGTACTTC. Residues: CASSPGTHSEQYF.

The chain uses TRBV6-4 and TRBJ1-6; D is unresolved. CDR3 size: 17 residues. CDR1 and CDR2 from the germline V gene are MRHNA and SNTAGT. V lost 3 bases and J lost 7, with 19 bases in between. The CDR3, as DNA: TGTGCCAGCAGTGAATCCCCTGGCAGAGGAGGGAATTCACCCCTCCACTTT. The encoded protein is CASSESPGRGGNSPLHF.

The chain uses TRBV9 and TRBJ2-3; D possibly corresponds to TRBD1 (5 bases). The length of the CDR3 is 14 residues. Germline CDR1 and CDR2: SGDLS and YYNGEE. V lost 2 bases to trimming and J lost 2 bases, with 9 bases between them. Here the CDR3 reads CASSVDNPTDTQYF. CDR3 sequence (DNA): TGTGCCAGCAGCGTGGACAACCCCACAGATACGCAGTATTTT.

The chain's CDR3 is CSVIVQGGEKLFF. CDR3 sequence (DNA): TGCAGCGTTATCGTCCAGGGAGGTGAAAAACTGTTTTTT. V and J are TRBV29-1 and TRBJ1-4; perhaps TRBD1 as D (5 bases). The CDR3 totals 13 residues. The germline gives CDR1 SQVTM, CDR2 ANQGSEA. V lost 5 bases, J lost 7 bases, and 14 bases lay in between.

The genes are TRBV7-2 and TRBJ2-7, with 9 bases aligning to TRBD1. Germline assignment: CDR1 SGHTA and CDR2 FQGNSA. V trimming: 4 bases; J trimming: 2 bases; junction bases outside the gene matches: 3. The CDR3 is made up of 14 amino acids. The DNA of the CDR3 is TGTGCCAGCAGCTCGGGACAGGGAACCTACGAGCAGTACTTC. Amino acid sequence: CASSSGQGTYEQYF.

V and J are TRBV30 and TRBJ1-2, with 9 bases matching TRBD1. This CDR3 has 14 amino acids. J gave up 0 bases and V 7 bases, and 6 bases lay outside the gene matches. Germline V gene lookup returns CDR1 GTSNPN and CDR2 SVGIG (reference sequence). CDR3 residues: CASRQGGANYGYTF. Written as DNA, the CDR3 is TGTGCCTCGCGACAGGGGGGGGCTAACTATGGCTACACCTTC.

The genes are TRBV29-1 and TRBJ1-1, with 10 positions matching TRBD1. Per germline, CDR1 SQVTM and CDR2 ANQGSEA. V lost 8 bases to trimming and J lost 1 base; unmatched junction nucleotides: 10. The CDR3 is 15 amino acids. The CDR3 DNA reads as TGCAGCTCCCGCGGGACAGGGGAAGGGAACACTGAAGCTTTCTTT. Its translation: CSSRGTGEGNTEAFF.

This chain connects TRBV29-1 to TRBJ1-2; the match to TRBD1 covers 7 bases. The length of the CDR3 is 12 residues. From germline, CDR1 is SQVTM and CDR2 ANQGSEA. V shed 4 bases, J shed 5 bases, and the junction held 4 bases outside the gene matches. CDR3 protein: CSVGGTAYGYTF. The DNA for the CDR3 is TGCAGCGTTGGGGGGACAGCTTATGGCTACACCTTC. The full variable domain, with the rest looked up from reference TRBV29-1 and TRBJ1-2, is SAVISQKPSRDICQRGTSLTIQCQVDSQVTMMFWYRQQPGQSLTLIATANQGSEATYESGFVIDKFPISRPNLTFSTLTVSNMSPEDSSIYLCSVGGTAYGYTFGSGTRLTVV.

This sequence joins TRBV4-2 and TRBJ1-2; D is perhaps TRBD1 (5 bases). The germline V gene encodes CDR1 LGHNA and CDR2 YNFKEQ. The length of the CDR3 is 15 residues. V lost 1 base and J 4 bases, leaving 13 bases between the germline ends. The CDR3 loop reads CASSQGQGVSYGYTF. DNA for the CDR3: TGTGCCAGCAGCCAAGGTCAAGGGGTTAGCTATGGCTACACCTTC.

The chain links TRBV4-1 to TRBJ1-3; possible D gene TRBD1, 5 bases. The CDR3 has 16 amino acids. V was trimmed by 4 bases and J by 4 bases, leaving 17 bases between them. The germline V gene has CDR1 MGHRA and CDR2 YSYEKL. The CDR3 nucleotides are TGCGCCAGCAGCCCTATAGGCAGGGAAGCCGGAAACACCATATATTTT. It encodes CASSPIGREAGNTIYF.

This sequence joins TRBV5-1 and TRBJ2-5, with D possibly matching TRBD1 (6 bases). The V and J ends lost 0 bases and 9 bases respectively, with 12 bases between them. The CDR3 consists of 13 residues. Germline assignment: CDR1 SGHRS and CDR2 YFSETQ. The CDR3 is CASSLGLEGAQYF. CDR3 bases: TGCGCCAGCAGCTTGGGGTTAGAGGGGGCCCAGTACTTC.

The rearrangement uses TRBV14 and TRBJ2-3, with 8 bases that match TRBD1. The CDR3 sequence is 16 residues long. CDR1 SGHDN and CDR2 FVKESK come from the germline V gene. The V gene end was trimmed by 0 bases and the J gene end by 8 bases; junction bases not matched to a gene: 10. The CDR3 loop reads CASSQEQGAWSGTQYF. Written as DNA, the CDR3 is TGTGCCAGCAGCCAAGAGCAGGGGGCCTGGTCCGGTACGCAGTATTTT.

V and J are TRBV28 and TRBJ1-5, with a weak D call TRBD1 (5 bases). The V end lost 2 bases, the J end lost 6 bases, and 14 bases lay between the germline ends. Germline loops: CDR1 MDHEN, CDR2 SYDVKM. CDR3 length equals 15 residues. The DNA for the CDR3 is TGTGCCAGCAGTTTAATCAGGGAGGTTGGTCAGCCCCAGCATTTT. This sequence encodes CASSLIREVGQPQHF.

V and J are TRBV5-1 and TRBJ1-2, with a weak D call TRBD1 (6 bases). From germline, CDR1 is SGHRS and CDR2 YFSETQ. CDR3 length: 17 amino acids. Trimming removed 1 base at V and 4 bases at J, with 20 bases between. CDR3 coding DNA: TGCGCCAGCAGCTTGTCGGGGGGCCGGGGGGCTTCCTATGGCTACACCTTC. It codes for CASSLSGGRGASYGYTF.

The chain links TRBV28 to TRBJ1-2; D not certain. The germline V gene encodes CDR1 MDHEN and CDR2 SYDVKM. Trimming left V 2 bases short and J 8 bases short, with 6 bases between. The CDR3 sequence is 11 residues long. The chain's CDR3 is CASSLTSGYTF. CDR3 DNA sequence: TGTGCCAGCAGTTTAACTTCGGGCTACACCTTC.